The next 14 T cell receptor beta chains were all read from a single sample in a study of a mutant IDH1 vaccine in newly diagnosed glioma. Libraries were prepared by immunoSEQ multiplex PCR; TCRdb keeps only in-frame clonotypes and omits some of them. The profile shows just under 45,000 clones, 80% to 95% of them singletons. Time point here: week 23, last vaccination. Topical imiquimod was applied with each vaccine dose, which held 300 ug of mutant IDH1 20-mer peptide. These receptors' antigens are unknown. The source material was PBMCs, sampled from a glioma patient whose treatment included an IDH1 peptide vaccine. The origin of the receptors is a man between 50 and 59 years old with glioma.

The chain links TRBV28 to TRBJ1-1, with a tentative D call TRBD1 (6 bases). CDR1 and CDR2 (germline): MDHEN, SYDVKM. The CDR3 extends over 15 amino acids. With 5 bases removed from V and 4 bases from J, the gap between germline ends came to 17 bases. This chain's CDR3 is CASSLEGGRGTEAFF. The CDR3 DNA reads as TGTGCCAGCAGTCTCGAGGGGGGCCGAGGCACTGAAGCTTTCTTT.

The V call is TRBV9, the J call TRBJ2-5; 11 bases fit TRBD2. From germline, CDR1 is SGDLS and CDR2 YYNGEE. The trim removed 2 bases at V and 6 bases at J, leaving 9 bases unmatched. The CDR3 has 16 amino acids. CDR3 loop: CASSVLAGGQGQTQYF. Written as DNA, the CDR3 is TGTGCCAGCAGCGTCCTAGCGGGGGGCCAGGGCCAGACCCAGTACTTC.

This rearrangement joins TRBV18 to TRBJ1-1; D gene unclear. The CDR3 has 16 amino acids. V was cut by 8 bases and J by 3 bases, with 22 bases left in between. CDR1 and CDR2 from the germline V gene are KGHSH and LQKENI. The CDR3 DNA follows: TGTGCCAGCGTGAAAGTGGGGTCGGCGAGGGACACTGAAGCTTTCTTT. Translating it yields CASVKVGSARDTEAFF.

CDR3 nucleotide sequence: TGTGCCACCAGCAGAGGGGCGGTTACTGAAGCTTTCTTT. Amino acid sequence: CATSRGAVTEAFF. The V and J genes are TRBV15 and TRBJ1-1; D uncertain. Trimming took off 1 base at V and 5 bases at J, with 8 bases between the two ends. The CDR3 totals 13 residues. Germline V gene lookup returns CDR1 LNHNV and CDR2 YYDKDF (reference sequence).

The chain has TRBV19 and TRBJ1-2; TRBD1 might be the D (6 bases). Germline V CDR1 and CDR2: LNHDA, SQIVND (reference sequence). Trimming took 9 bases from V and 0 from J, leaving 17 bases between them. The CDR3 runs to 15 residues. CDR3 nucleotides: TGTGCCAGCCGCGACAGGAGAAAAACTAACTATGGCTACACCTTC. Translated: CASRDRRKTNYGYTF.

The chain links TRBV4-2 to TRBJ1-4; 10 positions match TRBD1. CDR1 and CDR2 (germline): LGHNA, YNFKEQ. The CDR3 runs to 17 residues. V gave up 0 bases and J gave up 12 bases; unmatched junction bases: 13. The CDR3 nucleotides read TGTGCCAGCAGCCAAGATCCGCGACAGGGGGCAGTCGGGCAACTGTTTTTT. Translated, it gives CASSQDPRQGAVGQLFF.

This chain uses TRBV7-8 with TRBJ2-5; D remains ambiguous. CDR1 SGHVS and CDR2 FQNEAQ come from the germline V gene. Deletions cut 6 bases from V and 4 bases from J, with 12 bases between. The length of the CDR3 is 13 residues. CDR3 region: CASRVVAGETQYF. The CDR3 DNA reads TGTGCCAGCAGGGTAGTCGCCGGAGAGACCCAGTACTTC. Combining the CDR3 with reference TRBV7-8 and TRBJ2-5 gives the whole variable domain GAGVSQSPRYKVAKRGQDVALRCDPISGHVSLFWYQQALGQGPEFLTYFQNEAQLDKSGLPSDRFFAERPEGSVSTLKIQRTQQEDSAVYLCASRVVAGETQYFGPGTRLLVL.

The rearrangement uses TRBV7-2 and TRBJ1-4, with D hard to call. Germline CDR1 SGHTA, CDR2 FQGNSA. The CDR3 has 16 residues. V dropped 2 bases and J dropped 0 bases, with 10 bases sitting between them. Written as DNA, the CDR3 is TGTGCCAGCAGCTTACACGGACTGCCAACTAATGAAAAACTGTTTTTT. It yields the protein CASSLHGLPTNEKLFF.

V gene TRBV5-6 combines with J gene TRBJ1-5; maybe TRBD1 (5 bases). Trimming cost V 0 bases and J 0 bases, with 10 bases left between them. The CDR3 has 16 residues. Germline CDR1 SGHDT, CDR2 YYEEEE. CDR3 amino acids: CASSLGAGNSNQPQHF. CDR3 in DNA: TGTGCCAGCAGCTTGGGGGCAGGGAATAGCAATCAGCCCCAGCATTTT.

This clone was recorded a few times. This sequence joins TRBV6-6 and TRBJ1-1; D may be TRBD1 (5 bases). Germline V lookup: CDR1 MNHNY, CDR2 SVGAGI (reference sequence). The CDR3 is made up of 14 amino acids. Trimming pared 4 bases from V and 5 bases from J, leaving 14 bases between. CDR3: CASSFATGGTEAFF. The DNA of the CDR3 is TGTGCCAGCAGTTTCGCGACGGGGGGGACTGAAGCTTTCTTT.

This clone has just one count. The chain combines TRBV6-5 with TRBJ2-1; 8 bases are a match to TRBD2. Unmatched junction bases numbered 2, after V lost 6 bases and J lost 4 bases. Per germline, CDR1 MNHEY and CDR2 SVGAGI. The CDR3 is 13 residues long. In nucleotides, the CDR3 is TGTGCCAGCAGAACTAGCGGATACAATGAGCAGTTCTTC. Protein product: CASRTSGYNEQFF.

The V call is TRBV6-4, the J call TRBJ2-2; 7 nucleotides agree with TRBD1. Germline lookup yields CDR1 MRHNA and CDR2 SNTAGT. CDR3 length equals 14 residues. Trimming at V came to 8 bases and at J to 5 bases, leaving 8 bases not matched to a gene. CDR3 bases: TGTGCCAGCCGGGACAGCCCTGAAACCGGGGAGCTGTTTTTT. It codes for CASRDSPETGELFF.

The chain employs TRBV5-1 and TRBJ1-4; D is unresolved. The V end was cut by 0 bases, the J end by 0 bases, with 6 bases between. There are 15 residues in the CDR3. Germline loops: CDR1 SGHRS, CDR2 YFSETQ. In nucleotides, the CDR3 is TGCGCCAGCAGCTTGGCTTCAGCAACTAATGAAAAACTGTTTTTT. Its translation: CASSLASATNEKLFF. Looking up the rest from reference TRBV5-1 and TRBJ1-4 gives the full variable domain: KAGVTQTPRYLIKTRGQQVTLSCSPISGHRSVSWYQQTPGQGLQFLFEYFSETQRNKGNFPGRFSGRQFSNSRSEMNVSTLELGDSALYLCASSLASATNEKLFFGSGTQLSVL.

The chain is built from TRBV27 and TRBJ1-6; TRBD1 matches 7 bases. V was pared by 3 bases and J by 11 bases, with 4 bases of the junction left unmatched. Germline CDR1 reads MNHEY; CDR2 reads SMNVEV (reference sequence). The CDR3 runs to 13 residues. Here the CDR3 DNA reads TGTGCCAGCAGTTTCGGACAGGTTGCACCCCTCCACTTT. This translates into CASSFGQVAPLHF.